The rows below give T cell receptor beta chains drawn from one sample of a study of sequential checkpoint blockade in melanoma. Using immunoSEQ multiplex PCR, the repertoire was profiled, and TCRdb retains in-frame clones only, with some absent. The table shows 21,000 or so clones, with roughly 80% occurring only once. Sequencing used CD8+ T cells sorted from blood (inferred from file names), obtained from a patient given nivolumab and ipilimumab in sequence. The receptor set was obtained from a human donor with melanoma. CDR3s include the opening cysteine and the closing phenylalanine or tryptophan. The order of the fields is V gene, D gene, J gene, clone size, CDR3 protein, CDR3 DNA. D genes are given only for firm matches. For some rows the clone size is stated as once, few or many, or as a class when expanded; others skip it.

>TRBV6-5|-|TRBJ1-1|-
CASSYHPVTLEAFF
TGTGCCAGCAGTTACCACCCAGTCACCCTTGAAGCTTTCTTT
>TRBV4-1|TRBD2|TRBJ2-7|few
CASSQEPSGRLTREQYF
TGCGCCAGCAGCCAAGAGCCTAGCGGGAGGCTGACGAGAGAGCAGTACTTC
>TRBV7-3|TRBD1|TRBJ2-2|-
CASSPRTGVTGELFF
TGTGCCAGCAGCCCCAGGACAGGGGTCACCGGGGAGCTGTTTTTT
>TRBV7-9|TRBD1|TRBJ1-5|-
CASSLGQTGDQPQHF
TGTGCCAGCAGCTTAGGTCAGACAGGGGATCAGCCCCAGCATTTT
>TRBV18|TRBD1|TRBJ1-1|medium-sized
CASSPATGDPEAFF
TGTGCCAGCTCACCAGCTACAGGGGATCCTGAAGCTTTCTTT
>TRBV6-1|TRBD2|TRBJ2-7|-
CASSGRGSSYEQYF
TGTGCCAGCAGTGGGCGCGGGAGCTCCTACGAGCAGTACTTC
>TRBV10-3|TRBD2|TRBJ2-2|once
CAILASGRAGAGELFF
TGTGCCATCTTGGCTAGCGGGAGGGCAGGAGCCGGGGAGCTGTTTTTT
>TRBV27|-|TRBJ1-2|-
CASSLSWGPSYGYTF
TGTGCCAGCAGTTTATCGTGGGGCCCTTCCTATGGCTACACCTTC
>TRBV9|-|TRBJ1-2|-
CASSVHPLRGDHF
TGTGCCAGCAGCGTACACCCGCTACGGGGGGACCATTTC
>TRBV11-2|-|TRBJ2-5|-
CASSRAGGWEETQYF
TGTGCCAGCAGCCGCGCAGGGGGGTGGGAGGAGACCCAGTACTTC
>TRBV2|TRBD1|TRBJ2-1|-
CASVSGQGIYNEQFF
TGTGCCAGCGTAAGTGGACAGGGGATCTACAATGAGCAGTTCTTC
>TRBV5-1|-|TRBJ2-7|-
CASSLGHSRAYEQYF
TGCGCCAGCAGCTTGGGACACTCCAGGGCCTACGAGCAGTACTTC
>TRBV7-9|-|TRBJ2-7|-
CASSHVTGSYEQYF
TGTGCCAGCAGCCATGTGACTGGCTCCTACGAGCAGTACTTC
>TRBV10-3|TRBD2|TRBJ2-1|-
CAIRGTSGGSYNEQFF
TGTGCCATCAGAGGGACTAGCGGGGGCTCCTACAATGAGCAGTTCTTC
>TRBV5-8|-|TRBJ2-1|-
CASSLVARITYNEQFF
TGTGCCAGCAGCTTGGTCGCGAGAATAACTTACAATGAGCAGTTCTTC
>TRBV5-6|-|TRBJ2-7|-
CASSLGGLISYEQYF
TGTGCCAGCAGCTTGGGTGGGCTAATTTCCTACGAGCAGTACTTC
>TRBV18|-|TRBJ2-7|-
CASSPPRGAAAYEQYF
TGTGCCAGCTCACCTCCCCGGGGGGCAGCGGCCTACGAGCAGTACTTC
>TRBV25-1|-|TRBJ2-1|-
CASRLAGYNEQFF
TGTGCCAGCAGGCTCGCAGGATACAATGAGCAGTTCTTC
>TRBV7-6|-|TRBJ2-1|-
CASSTRLVAEQFF
TGTGCCAGCAGCACCCGACTAGTAGCTGAGCAGTTCTTC
>TRBV11-2|TRBD2|TRBJ2-3|-
CASSLISGGRTDTQYF
TGTGCCAGCAGCTTAATTAGCGGGGGCCGCACAGATACGCAGTATTTT
>TRBV19|TRBD1|TRBJ1-4|once
CASSIEPGGREKLFF
TGTGCCAGTAGTATAGAACCAGGGGGCCGTGAAAAACTGTTTTTT
>TRBV5-8|-|TRBJ2-7|-
CASSPWQGSYEQYF
TGTGCCAGCAGCCCCTGGCAGGGCTCCTACGAGCAGTACTTC
>TRBV7-6|TRBD2|TRBJ2-3|-
CASSLLADTDTQYF
TGTGCCAGCAGCTTGCTAGCGGACACAGATACGCAGTATTTT
>TRBV29-1|TRBD1|TRBJ2-3|-
CSVYRGTDTQYF
TGCAGCGTATACAGGGGGACAGATACGCAGTATTTT
>TRBV7-9|-|TRBJ1-1|-
CASSLNQGAFF
TGTGCCAGCAGCTTAAACCAGGGGGCTTTCTTT
>TRBV7-3|TRBD1|TRBJ1-1|-
CASSLTGVNTEAFF
TGTGCCAGCAGCTTGACAGGGGTGAACACTGAAGCTTTCTTT
>TRBV4-3|-|TRBJ1-4|-
CASSQAMTGGANEKLFF
TGCGCCAGCAGCCAAGCCATGACGGGGGGAGCTAATGAAAAACTGTTTTTT
>TRBV5-1|-|TRBJ2-7|-
CASSFRDPYEQYF
TGCGCCAGCAGCTTCCGAGATCCCTACGAGCAGTACTTC
>TRBV27|-|TRBJ1-6|-
CASSFSPGLNSPLHF
TGTGCCAGCAGTTTTTCTCCGGGTTTAAATTCACCCCTCCACTTT
>TRBV30|-|TRBJ1-1|few
CAWVPDRNTEAFF
TGTGCCTGGGTCCCCGACAGGAACACTGAAGCTTTCTTT
>TRBV27|TRBD2|TRBJ2-1|-
CASSIRGAYNEQFF
TGTGCCAGCTCAATACGGGGGGCCTACAATGAGCAGTTCTTC
>TRBV29-1|-|TRBJ1-3|-
CSVEDMEGPHDAGNTIYF
TGCAGCGTTGAAGATATGGAGGGTCCCCATGATGCTGGAAACACCATATATTTT
>TRBV11-3|TRBD1|TRBJ2-1|-
CARGQGHNEQFF
TGTGCCAGGGGACAGGGGCACAATGAGCAGTTCTTC
>TRBV4-1|-|TRBJ1-3|few
CASSQDPGYGNTIYF
TGCGCCAGCAGCCAAGATCCAGGTTATGGAAACACCATATATTTT
>TRBV9|TRBD2|TRBJ2-2|few
CASSAVVGLPGELFF
TGTGCCAGCAGCGCGGTGGTGGGACTACCCGGGGAGCTGTTTTTT
>TRBV27|TRBD1|TRBJ2-1|-
CASSNRDSTYNEQFF
TGTGCCAGCAGCAACCGGGACAGCACCTACAATGAGCAGTTCTTC
>TRBV27|TRBD1|TRBJ2-7|-
CASSYRQGNNEQYF
TGTGCCAGCAGCTACCGACAGGGTAACAACGAGCAGTACTTC
>TRBV4-1|TRBD1|TRBJ2-1|-
CASSHPSGTGVSEQFF
TGCGCCAGCAGCCATCCCTCCGGGACAGGGGTCTCTGAGCAGTTCTTC
>TRBV28|-|TRBJ1-3|once
CASRVSSGNTIYF
TGTGCCAGCAGGGTTAGCTCTGGAAACACCATATATTTT
>TRBV10-1|-|TRBJ1-1|once
CASSPRLNTEAFF
TGCGCCAGCAGTCCCAGATTGAACACTGAAGCTTTCTTT
>TRBV27|-|TRBJ1-2|-
CASSEGGGGFSGYTF
TGTGCCAGCAGCGAAGGGGGGGGCGGGTTTTCAGGCTACACCTTC
>TRBV18|-|TRBJ2-5|-
CASSPLAQETQYF
TGTGCCAGCTCACCACTAGCACAAGAGACCCAGTACTTC
>TRBV13|TRBD1|TRBJ1-4|-
CASSPGQGFHEKLFF
TGTGCCAGCAGCCCGGGACAGGGTTTTCATGAAAAACTGTTTTTT
>TRBV7-6|TRBD2|TRBJ2-7|-
CASSAWTSGAYEQYF
TGTGCCAGCAGCGCCTGGACTAGCGGGGCCTACGAGCAGTACTTC
>TRBV6-6|-|TRBJ2-7|-
CASSGARDTISYEQYF
TGTGCCAGCAGTGGCGCCCGGGACACAATTTCCTACGAGCAGTACTTC
>TRBV4-1|TRBD2|TRBJ2-7|-
CASSHGRRLAGSYEQYF
TGCGCCAGCAGCCACGGAAGGCGACTAGCGGGTTCCTACGAGCAGTACTTC
>TRBV4-1|TRBD2|TRBJ2-2|-
CASSQEGRGTGELFF
TGCGCCAGCAGCCAAGAAGGGAGGGGAACCGGGGAGCTGTTTTTT
>TRBV27|TRBD2|TRBJ2-5|-
CASSRLAGVYSFETQYF
TGTGCCAGCAGCCGACTAGCGGGAGTTTATTCTTTTGAGACCCAGTACTTC
>TRBV11-2|TRBD1|TRBJ2-1|-
CASKGAQYNEQFF
TGTGCCAGCAAGGGGGCCCAATACAATGAGCAGTTCTTC
>TRBV4-3|TRBD2|TRBJ2-3|-
CASSQGAGGLKDTQYF
TGCGCCAGCAGCCAAGGGGCGGGGGGGTTAAAAGATACGCAGTATTTT
>TRBV5-8|-|TRBJ1-1|-
CASSLDRETEAFF
TGTGCCAGCAGCTTGGACAGGGAGACTGAAGCTTTCTTT
>TRBV28|TRBD2|TRBJ2-2|-
CASSWGLAGNTGELFF
TGTGCCAGCAGCTGGGGTCTAGCGGGAAACACCGGGGAGCTGTTTTTT
>TRBV9|-|TRBJ1-2|few
CASSPTGSQGYTF
TGTGCCAGCAGCCCAACAGGGTCTCAAGGCTACACCTTC
>TRBV6-4|-|TRBJ2-3|once
CASSEEGGRDTQYF
TGTGCCAGCAGTGAGGAGGGGGGGCGAGATACGCAGTATTTT
>TRBV5-6|-|TRBJ1-5|-
CASSDNTDRYQPQHF
TGTGCCAGCAGCGACAATACCGACAGGTATCAGCCCCAGCATTTT